This is a list of T cell receptor beta chains from one sample in a study of T cells expressing NK-cell markers. Reanalyzing the 5' RACE reads, TCRdb keeps one entry per CDR3 protein, without DNA. The sample table includes under 600,000 distinct CDR3 sequences. The sample was blood T cells: a sorted CD56 or NKG2C T cell subset, CD4+ or CD8+ T cells, or bulk PBMC T cells (not recorded which). The source of these receptors is a woman between 45 and 65 years old in good health. Each CDR3 is given with its conserved first and last residue. Each record gives: CDR3 length, J gene, clone size, V gene, CDR3 protein. Some rows have no size entry. The others give once, few or many, or a class for an expanded clone.

>13|TRBJ2-1|-|TRBV3-1
CASSQSPAVEQFF
>17|TRBJ2-1|-|TRBV13
CASSSSRYRVSYNEQFF
>14|TRBJ2-5|-|TRBV11-2
CASSFSGDKETQYF
>15|TRBJ2-1|-|TRBV12-3/TRBV12-4
CASSLRDFSGNEQFF
>15|TRBJ2-1|-|TRBV12-3/TRBV12-4
CASTSGSGIVNEQFF
>12|TRBJ1-2|-|TRBV30
CAWSQGTHGYTF
>14|TRBJ2-1|-|TRBV20-1
CSALGGAGGNEQFF
>21|TRBJ2-2|-|TRBV4-1
CASSQARGGLAGGPRTGELFF
>18|TRBJ2-3|-|TRBV20-1
CSARVPLAGRLGTDTQYF
>15|TRBJ2-7|-|TRBV5-1
CASSLAGGPSPEQYF
>14|TRBJ2-7|-|TRBV6-2/TRBV6-3
CASRRLGGEYEQYF
>14|TRBJ2-1|-|TRBV10-1
CAGGQTSSYNEQFF
>17|TRBJ2-2|-|TRBV28
CASRPSGTSGSRGELFF
>18|TRBJ1-1|-|TRBV11-3
CASRGRGTGGSIDTEAFF
>11|TRBJ2-1|-|TRBV21-1
CASSKGAAQFF
>14|TRBJ2-7|-|TRBV5-4
CASSLSGMSYEQYF
>17|TRBJ2-2|-|TRBV15
CATSRTGGGAGTGELFF
>14|TRBJ2-2|-|TRBV19
CASSQEQGTGDLFF
>13|TRBJ1-3|-|TRBV30
CAWSEGPGNTIYF
>15|TRBJ2-3|-|TRBV5-8
CASSQRPDRGSTQYF
>14|TRBJ2-5|-|TRBV7-8
CASRKTEIQETQYF
>13|TRBJ2-3|-|TRBV5-1
CASREDLSGSQYF
>15|TRBJ2-3|-|TRBV9
CASSVVGWATDTQYF
>18|TRBJ2-1|-|TRBV14
CASSPPFQTGGRWGEQFF
>15|TRBJ2-2|-|TRBV5-1
CASSLGTANTGELFF
>14|TRBJ1-4|-|TRBV28
CASEPRFKSEKLFF
>14|TRBJ2-7|-|TRBV2
CASSSTGYGYEQYF
>15|TRBJ1-2|-|TRBV5-1
CASSPQGGFNYGYTF
>16|TRBJ2-1|-|TRBV5-1
CASSQHSGRDYNEQFF
>16|TRBJ2-1|-|TRBV3-1
CASSQDLAGVLGEQFF
>16|TRBJ2-1|-|TRBV12-3/TRBV12-4
CASSPGLAGESDEQFF
>13|TRBJ1-5|medium-sized|TRBV5-1
CASSLGQNQPQHF
>17|TRBJ2-2|-|TRBV5-1
CASSLESSGGNTGELFF
>12|TRBJ1-3|-|TRBV10-3
CAIRTGLEGIYF
>20|TRBJ2-1|-|TRBV11-2
CASSLKGLGREGPGYNEQFF
>16|TRBJ2-2|-|TRBV4-2
CASSLLGGPHTGELFF
>15|TRBJ1-4|-|TRBV12-3/TRBV12-4
CASSPQGGTNEKLFF
>14|TRBJ2-1|-|TRBV25-1
CASRVSGRYNEQFF
>17|TRBJ2-3|-|TRBV11-3
CASSFLAGGLSTDTQYF
>14|TRBJ1-6|-|TRBV5-6
CASSISINNSPLHF
>15|TRBJ2-1|-|TRBV6-5
CASSYRQSSYNEQFF
>15|TRBJ2-1|-|TRBV7-9
CASSRGGGAHNEQFF
>14|TRBJ2-5|-|TRBV2
CASSEGQGQETQYF
>14|TRBJ1-1|-|TRBV15
CATSIIVGRDEAFF
>15|TRBJ2-7|-|TRBV12-3/TRBV12-4
CASSLGPSIPYEQYF
>15|TRBJ2-7|-|TRBV11-2
CASSLEPGGPREQYF
>13|TRBJ1-3|-|TRBV6-5
CASTRGSGNTIYF
>11|TRBJ2-1|-|TRBV7-6
CASSSNREQFF
>12|TRBJ1-2|-|TRBV20-1
CSARRQGFGYTF
>14|TRBJ1-5|-|TRBV3-1
CASSQGRTGKAQHF
>15|TRBJ2-1|-|TRBV5-1
CASGEREGVYNEQFF
>15|TRBJ1-1|-|TRBV5-1
CASLRETGGSTEAFF
>13|TRBJ2-3|-|TRBV20-1
CSARVDHTDTQYF
>12|TRBJ2-1|-|TRBV11-2
CASSLRVGFQFF
>13|TRBJ1-1|-|TRBV6-1
CASSDSAWTEAFF